Included here is one TCR beta chain sequence, with context. This sample is part of a study of neoadjuvant anti-PD-1 for oral cavity cancer. After removal of 4 bases from V and 4 bases from J, the junction contained 4 bases not matched to a gene. This CDR3 is 14 amino acids long. Germline loops: CDR1 SGHTA, CDR2 FQGNSA. Sequencing was performed with immunoSEQ multiplex PCR; in TCRdb, only in-frame clones are kept and a portion is missing. The sample shows about 14,000 clones, roughly three fifths of them seen only once. Material: PBMCs, obtained before nivolumab (anti-PD-1) treatment. J is TRBJ2-7 and V is TRBV7-2; the match to TRBD1 covers 10 bases. The TCR sequence derives from a person between 35 and 79 years old with oral cavity squamous cell carcinoma. CDR3 in amino acids: CASSSGQGRYEQYF. CDR3 DNA: TGTGCCAGCAGCTCGGGACAGGGGAGATACGAGCAGTACTTC. The full variable domain, in which reference TRBV7-2 and TRBJ2-7 provide the parts outside the CDR3, is GAGVSQSPSNKVTEKGKDVELRCDPISGHTALYWYRQSLGQGLEFLIYFQGNSAPDKSGLPSDRFSAERTGGSVSTLTIQRTQQEDSAVYLCASSSGQGRYEQYFGPGTRLTVT.